This T cell receptor beta chain was documented in a study of technical replicates of blood from a handful of donors. The V end lost 4 bases, the J end lost 2 bases, and 3 bases lay between the germline ends. The germline V gene has CDR1 SGHDT and CDR2 YYEEEE. The CDR3 runs 11 residues. Using immunoSEQ multiplex PCR, the repertoire was profiled, and TCRdb retains in-frame clones only, with some absent. The top ten clones hold approximately 0.41% of a sample with roughly 87,000 clones, around nine tenths of them seen once. The source material was T cells isolated from PBMCs. This TCR was sampled from a human donor in good health. The chain is built from TRBV5-6 and TRBJ1-2, with D unclear. In DNA, the CDR3 is TGTGCCAGCAGCCTGAACTATGGCTACACCTTC. This gives the protein CASSLNYGYTF.